The rows below give T cell receptor beta chains drawn from one sample of a study of blood T cell repertoires in COVID-19. Only in-frame clones appear in the TCRdb table, and some are missing; sequencing was by immunoSEQ multiplex PCR. Here the sample spans about 75,000 clones, 70% to 90% being singletons. Sequenced material: peripheral blood. These receptors came from a human donor in a cohort sampled during active COVID-19. Each CDR3 is given with its conserved first and last residue. Each record gives: J gene, D gene, clone size, V gene, CDR3 DNA, CDR3 protein. A D gene is named only where the DNA matches it firmly. Size is omitted from some rows. Given values are once, few, many or a class for expanded clones.

j_gene: TRBJ2-7
d_gene: NA
abundance: NA
v_gene: TRBV6-6
CDR3nt: TGTGCCAGCAGTTTTGGGCAGGGAACCTACGAGCAGTACTTC
CDR3aa: CASSFGQGTYEQYF

j_gene: TRBJ2-4
d_gene: NA
abundance: NA
v_gene: TRBV19
CDR3nt: TGTGCCAGTAGTCCCACCCCTACCGGGACTCGCGCCAAAAACATTCAGTACTTC
CDR3aa: CASSPTPTGTRAKNIQYF

j_gene: TRBJ2-7
d_gene: NA
abundance: NA
v_gene: TRBV14
CDR3nt: TGTGCCAGCAGCCCCTCAGGAGGAATCCCCTCCTACGAGCAGTACTTC
CDR3aa: CASSPSGGIPSYEQYF

j_gene: TRBJ2-5
d_gene: TRBD1
abundance: NA
v_gene: TRBV3-1/TRBV3-2
CDR3nt: TGTGCCAGCAGCAAGAACAGGGGACCTAAACAAGAGACCCAGTACTTC
CDR3aa: CASSKNRGPKQETQYF

j_gene: TRBJ1-1
d_gene: NA
abundance: NA
v_gene: TRBV19
CDR3nt: TGTGCCAGTACCCCGGGACAGAACACTGAAGCTTTCTTT
CDR3aa: CASTPGQNTEAFF

j_gene: TRBJ1-5
d_gene: TRBD1
abundance: NA
v_gene: TRBV19
CDR3nt: TGTGCCAGTACCCCCGGGACAGCCTCGGGTCAGCCCCAGCATTTT
CDR3aa: CASTPGTASGQPQHF

j_gene: TRBJ1-5
d_gene: TRBD1
abundance: NA
v_gene: TRBV11-2
CDR3nt: TGTGCCAGCAGCTTAGGAGGGACAGGGTGGGCCAATCAGCCCCAGCATTTT
CDR3aa: CASSLGGTGWANQPQHF

j_gene: TRBJ1-1
d_gene: NA
abundance: NA
v_gene: TRBV4-1
CDR3nt: TGCGCCAGCAGCCAACAGGGAATGGGAAACACTGAAGCTTTCTTT
CDR3aa: CASSQQGMGNTEAFF

j_gene: TRBJ2-7
d_gene: TRBD1
abundance: NA
v_gene: TRBV11-2
CDR3nt: TGTGCCAGCAGTTTGCAGGGGGCCGCCCGCTCCGAGCAGTACTTC
CDR3aa: CASSLQGAARSEQYF

j_gene: TRBJ1-2
d_gene: TRBD1
abundance: once
v_gene: TRBV5-6
CDR3nt: TGTGCCAGCACCTCCGGACAGGGGACCAACTATGGCTACACCTTC
CDR3aa: CASTSGQGTNYGYTF

j_gene: TRBJ2-1
d_gene: NA
abundance: NA
v_gene: TRBV14
CDR3nt: TGTGCCAGCAGCCTCGATTCGGGGCAGTTCTTC
CDR3aa: CASSLDSGQFF

j_gene: TRBJ2-5
d_gene: TRBD2
abundance: NA
v_gene: TRBV5-6
CDR3nt: TGTGCCAGCAAGGTTCAGCGGGGGACCCACCTTCAGGAGACCCAGTACTTC
CDR3aa: CASKVQRGTHLQETQYF

j_gene: TRBJ1-3
d_gene: TRBD1
abundance: NA
v_gene: TRBV5-1
CDR3nt: TGCGCCAGCAGCTTGGGTGGACAGGGGGCTGCTGGAAACACCATATATTTT
CDR3aa: CASSLGGQGAAGNTIYF

j_gene: TRBJ2-7
d_gene: NA
abundance: NA
v_gene: TRBV7-9
CDR3nt: TGTGCCAGCAGCTTAGGGAGCGGACGGGCCTACGAGCAGTACTTC
CDR3aa: CASSLGSGRAYEQYF

j_gene: TRBJ2-7
d_gene: NA
abundance: once
v_gene: TRBV3-1/TRBV3-2
CDR3nt: TGTGCCAGCAGCCAAGCAGAGGACGAGCAGTACTTC
CDR3aa: CASSQAEDEQYF

j_gene: TRBJ2-5
d_gene: NA
abundance: NA
v_gene: TRBV29-1
CDR3nt: TGCAGCGTTGGGGGGCGAGGAGAGACCCAGTACTTC
CDR3aa: CSVGGRGETQYF

j_gene: TRBJ1-3
d_gene: NA
abundance: once
v_gene: TRBV27
CDR3nt: TGTGCCAGCAGCCGATTCGGCAGGTCCGACTCTGGAAACACCATATATTTT
CDR3aa: CASSRFGRSDSGNTIYF

j_gene: TRBJ2-7
d_gene: TRBD2
abundance: once
v_gene: TRBV29-1
CDR3nt: TGCAGCGTTGAGGGCGCTAGCGGGAGAAGGGGCGAGCAGTACTTC
CDR3aa: CSVEGASGRRGEQYF

j_gene: TRBJ2-1
d_gene: NA
abundance: NA
v_gene: TRBV5-1
CDR3nt: TGCGCCAGCAGCTTAGGCGGGGACTACAATGAGCAGTTCTTC
CDR3aa: CASSLGGDYNEQFF

j_gene: TRBJ2-7
d_gene: TRBD1
abundance: NA
v_gene: TRBV12-3/TRBV12-4
CDR3nt: TGTGCCAGCAGTTTAACAGGGGTCTACGAGCAGTACTTC
CDR3aa: CASSLTGVYEQYF

j_gene: TRBJ1-3
d_gene: NA
abundance: NA
v_gene: TRBV3-1/TRBV3-2
CDR3nt: TGTGCCAGCAGCTCTAGGGGGAAAGAGGCTGGAAACACCATATATTTT
CDR3aa: CASSSRGKEAGNTIYF

j_gene: TRBJ2-3
d_gene: NA
abundance: NA
v_gene: TRBV7-2
CDR3nt: TGTGCCAGCAGCCCAAGCGTGGGGGGGGGCCCGCAAGATACGCAGTATTTT
CDR3aa: CASSPSVGGGPQDTQYF

j_gene: TRBJ2-1
d_gene: TRBD2
abundance: NA
v_gene: TRBV7-9
CDR3nt: TGTGCCAGCAGCCCTAGCGGGAGCTCCTACAATGAGCAGTTCTTC
CDR3aa: CASSPSGSSYNEQFF

j_gene: TRBJ1-6
d_gene: TRBD1
abundance: NA
v_gene: TRBV7-6
CDR3nt: TGTGCCAGCAGCACCTCAGCCGGGACAGACTTCTATAATTCACCCCTCCACTTT
CDR3aa: CASSTSAGTDFYNSPLHF

j_gene: TRBJ2-3
d_gene: NA
abundance: NA
v_gene: TRBV18
CDR3nt: TGTGCCAGCTCAAGACAGGAGATCACAGATACGCAGTATTTT
CDR3aa: CASSRQEITDTQYF

j_gene: TRBJ2-7
d_gene: TRBD2
abundance: NA
v_gene: TRBV7-2
CDR3nt: TGTGCCAGCCGCCCCGGGGGGGTCTCCTACGAGCAGTACTTC
CDR3aa: CASRPGGVSYEQYF

j_gene: TRBJ1-3
d_gene: TRBD1
abundance: once
v_gene: TRBV6-5
CDR3nt: TGTGCCAGCAGTTACTCGGGACAGGGGATAGGAAACACCATATATTTT
CDR3aa: CASSYSGQGIGNTIYF

j_gene: TRBJ2-7
d_gene: TRBD1
abundance: NA
v_gene: TRBV11-2
CDR3nt: TGTGCCAGCAGCTCGGACTCGACAGGGGGCTACGAGCAGTACTTC
CDR3aa: CASSSDSTGGYEQYF